These T cell receptor beta chains were read from a single sample in a study of T cells in Graves' hyperthyroidism and ophthalmopathy. MiXCR, run by TCRdb on the multiplex PCR reads, gives a single entry per CDR3 protein. The repertoire holds hundreds of thousands of distinct CDR3 sequences, with roughly 20% as singletons. Sample: blood. These receptor sequences come from a man under 40 with Graves' ophthalmopathy. CDR3s include the opening cysteine and the closing phenylalanine or tryptophan. The D gene is left open where the match is weak. Only some rows state a clone size, as once, few, many or a class for expanded clones.

v_gene	d_gene	abundance	j_gene	CDR3nt	CDR3aa
TRBV19	TRBD2	-	TRBJ2-1	TGTGCCAGTAGCAAGGGACTAGCGGGGCCCCTCAATGAGCAGTTCTTC	CASSKGLAGPLNEQFF
TRBV20-1	TRBD2	-	TRBJ2-1	TGCAGTGCCGGGAGGGCCTCCTACAATGAGCAGTTCTTC	CSAGRASYNEQFF
TRBV9	-	few	TRBJ2-5	TGTGCCAGCAGCCAAGGAACAGGGATGGAGACCCAGTACTTC	CASSQGTGMETQYF
TRBV12-3/TRBV12-4	TRBD1	many	TRBJ1-5	TGTGCCAGCAGTTTAGGACAGGGTCGCAATCAGCCCCAGCATTTT	CASSLGQGRNQPQHF
TRBV7-8	-	few	TRBJ2-2	TGTGCCAGCAGCAGGGGAGTAGCCGGGGAGCTGTTTTTT	CASSRGVAGELFF
TRBV28	TRBD1	-	TRBJ1-4	TGTGCCAGCAGTAGTCCGGGACAGGGAAATGAAAAACTGTTTTTT	CASSSPGQGNEKLFF
TRBV12-3/TRBV12-4	-	many	TRBJ1-2	TGTGCCAGCAGTTTAAAAATGTCTATTGGGGGCTACACCTTC	CASSLKMSIGGYTF
TRBV27	TRBD2	-	TRBJ2-1	TGTGCCAGCAGTGAGAGACTAGCGGGAATCAATGAGCAGTTCTTC	CASSERLAGINEQFF
TRBV4-1	-	-	TRBJ2-1	TGTGCCAGCAGCCAAGTGACGGGGGCGGATGAGCAGTTCTTC	CASSQVTGADEQFF
TRBV12-3/TRBV12-4	TRBD1	-	TRBJ1-2	TGTGCCAGCAGTTTAAGGGGGCCCCAATATCTCACGGCCCATGGCTACACCTTC	CASSLRGPQYLTAHGYTF
TRBV2	-	-	TRBJ2-1	TGTGCCAGCAGTGAAGGTGCGCCGGGACGCAGTCGGTTCTTC	CASSEGAPGRSRFF
TRBV30	-	-	TRBJ1-2	TGTGCCTGGAGTGTACCGGGAAGTACCTATGGCTACACCTTC	CAWSVPGSTYGYTF
TRBV9	TRBD1	-	TRBJ1-1	TGTGCCAGCAGCGTAGGTCCGAGACAGGGAAGCACTGAAGCTTTCTTT	CASSVGPRQGSTEAFF
TRBV3-1	-	many	TRBJ2-7	TGTGCCAGCAGCCAAGATGCTAGATTACTCTTCAACGAGCAGTACTTC	CASSQDARLLFNEQYF
TRBV6-6	TRBD1	-	TRBJ2-7	TGTGCCAGCAGTTACTTAGGGACAGGGACTCACGGGCAGTACTTC	CASSYLGTGTHGQYF
TRBV4-1	-	few	TRBJ1-2	TGCGCCAGCAGCCAAGGCCCCGGGTATGGCTACACCTTC	CASSQGPGYGYTF
TRBV20-1	-	few	TRBJ1-4	TGCAGTGCTAGAAAGCCAACTAATGAAAAACTGTTTTTT	CSARKPTNEKLFF
TRBV9	-	-	TRBJ2-3	TGTGCCAGCAGCGTAGAGGGTCAGAGGGAGGATACGCAGTATTTT	CASSVEGQREDTQYF
TRBV6-1	TRBD2	-	TRBJ2-7	TGTGCCAGCCAACCCGACCAAGCGGGAGCCTACGAGCAGTACTTC	CASQPDQAGAYEQYF
TRBV28	-	many	TRBJ2-3	TGTGCCAGCAGTTCGGGGACTGGTCGGACAGATACGCAGTATTTT	CASSSGTGRTDTQYF
TRBV6-5	TRBD1	-	TRBJ1-6	TGTGCCAGCAGTTACTCGCTAGTGTTGACAGGGGTGAATTCACCCCTCCACTTT	CASSYSLVLTGVNSPLHF
TRBV6-1	-	few	TRBJ1-5	TGTGCCAGCAGTGAAGCGCCTTCCAATCAGCCCCAGCATTTT	CASSEAPSNQPQHF
TRBV10-3	-	-	TRBJ1-1	TGTGCCATCAGTGAGTCTACAACCGGAACGGTTCGGACTGAAGCTTTCTTT	CAISESTTGTVRTEAFF
TRBV30	TRBD1	few	TRBJ2-5	TGTGCCTGGAGTGCTCCGACAGGGCTCCAAGAGACCCAGTACTTC	CAWSAPTGLQETQYF
TRBV20-1	TRBD2	few	TRBJ2-1	TGCAGTGCTAGAGGCAACTCGGGAGGGCCGGGGCAGTTCTTC	CSARGNSGGPGQFF
TRBV3-1	TRBD2	-	TRBJ2-2	TGTGCCAGCCTAGCGGGAGGCGGCACCGGGGAGCTGTTTTTT	CASLAGGGTGELFF
TRBV2	-	many	TRBJ2-7	TGTGCCAGCAGCGCTTCCCGGGACCGCCGCTACGAGCAGTACTTC	CASSASRDRRYEQYF
TRBV20-1	TRBD2	-	TRBJ2-5	TGCAATGCTAGATGGCTAGCGGGGAGGGGACCACAAGAGACCCAGTACTTC	CNARWLAGRGPQETQYF
TRBV3-1	TRBD2	-	TRBJ2-5	TGTGCCAGCAGCCAAGATAGGGCGGGAGCCCCCGGGACCCAGTACTTC	CASSQDRAGAPGTQYF
TRBV27	TRBD1	few	TRBJ1-6	TGTGCCAGCAGCACCGGGACAGCCAATTCACCCCTCCACTTT	CASSTGTANSPLHF
TRBV20-1	-	-	TRBJ1-2	TGCAGTGCTGAAGTGAGGGAGAACTATGGCCACACCTTC	CSAEVRENYGHTF
TRBV2	TRBD2	many	TRBJ2-1	TGTGCCAGCACTGGGCTAGCGGGAGGTTTCATGGGCGAGCAGTTCTTC	CASTGLAGGFMGEQFF
TRBV28	-	-	TRBJ2-7	TGTGCCAGCATCAAAGGAGGGAGCTCCTACGAGCAGTACTTC	CASIKGGSSYEQYF